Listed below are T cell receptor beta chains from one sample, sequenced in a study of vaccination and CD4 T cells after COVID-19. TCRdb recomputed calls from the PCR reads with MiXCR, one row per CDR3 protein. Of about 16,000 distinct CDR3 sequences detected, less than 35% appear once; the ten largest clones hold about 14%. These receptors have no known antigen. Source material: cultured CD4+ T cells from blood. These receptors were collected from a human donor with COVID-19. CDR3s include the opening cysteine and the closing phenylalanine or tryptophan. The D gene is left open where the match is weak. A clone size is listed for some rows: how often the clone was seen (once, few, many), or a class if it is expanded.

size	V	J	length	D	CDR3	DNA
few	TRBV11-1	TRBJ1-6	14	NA	CASSLKPNNSPLHF	TGTGCCAGCAGCTTAAAGCCCAATAATTCACCCCTCCACTTT
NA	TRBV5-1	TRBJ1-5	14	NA	CASSLRGGDQPQHF	TGCGCCAGCAGCCTGCGGGGGGGGGATCAGCCCCAGCATTTT
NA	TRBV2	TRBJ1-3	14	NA	CASIYGSSGNTIYF	TGTGCCAGCATATACGGGAGCTCTGGAAACACCATATATTTT
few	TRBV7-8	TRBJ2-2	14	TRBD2	CASTRGGGPGELFF	TGTGCCAGCACCCGTGGGGGGGGACCCGGGGAGCTGTTTTTT
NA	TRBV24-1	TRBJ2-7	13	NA	CATSDWGSDEQYF	TGTGCCACCAGTGATTGGGGTTCGGACGAGCAGTACTTC
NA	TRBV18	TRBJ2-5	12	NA	CASSPREETQYF	TGTGCCAGCTCACCAAGGGAGGAGACCCAGTACTTC
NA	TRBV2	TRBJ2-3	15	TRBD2	CASSSGGRDTDTQYF	TGTGCCAGCAGCAGCGGGGGGCGAGACACAGATACGCAGTATTTT
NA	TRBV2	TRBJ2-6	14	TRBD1	CASRGTAGANVLTF	TGTGCCAGCAGAGGGACAGCTGGGGCCAACGTCCTGACTTTC
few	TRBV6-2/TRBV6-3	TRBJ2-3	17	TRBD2	CASSYLPSGMSADTQYF	TGTGCCAGCAGTTACTTACCTAGCGGGATGTCTGCAGATACGCAGTATTTT
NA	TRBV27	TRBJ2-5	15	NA	CASSPRTAKQETQYF	TGTGCCAGCAGCCCAAGAACCGCCAAGCAAGAGACCCAGTACTTC
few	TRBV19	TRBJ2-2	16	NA	CASSSARTANTGELFF	TGTGCCAGTAGTAGTGCCAGGACCGCGAACACCGGGGAGCTGTTTTTT
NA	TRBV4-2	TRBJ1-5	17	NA	CASSQELRNDGNQPQHF	TGTGCCAGCAGCCAAGAGTTAAGGAACGACGGCAATCAGCCCCAGCATTTT
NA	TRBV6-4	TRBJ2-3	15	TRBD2	CASSLGGGSIDTQYF	TGTGCCAGCAGCCTGGGGGGGGGTAGCATCGATACGCAGTATTTT
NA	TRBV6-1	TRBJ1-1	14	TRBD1	CASTLDRVITEAFF	TGTGCCAGCACCCTGGACAGGGTGATCACTGAAGCTTTCTTT
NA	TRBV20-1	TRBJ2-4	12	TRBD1	CSASGQTGDQYF	TGCAGTGCTAGCGGTCAGACAGGGGATCAGTACTTC
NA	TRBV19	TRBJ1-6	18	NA	CASNQNPPSSSYNSPLHF	TGTGCCAGTAACCAAAACCCCCCATCGAGCTCCTATAATTCACCCCTCCACTTT
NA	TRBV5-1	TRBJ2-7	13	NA	CASSRGPLFEQYF	TGCGCCAGCAGCCGGGGGCCGCTCTTCGAGCAGTACTTC
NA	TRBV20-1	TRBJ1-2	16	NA	CSARDYLRAANYGYTF	TGCAGTGCTAGAGATTATCTCAGGGCCGCTAACTATGGCTACACCTTC
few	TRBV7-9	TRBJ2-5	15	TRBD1	CASSAIHRGSETQYF	TGTGCCAGCAGCGCAATACACAGGGGAAGTGAGACCCAGTACTTC
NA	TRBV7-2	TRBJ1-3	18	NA	CASSLVGIYSRTGNTIYF	TGTGCCAGCAGCTTAGTGGGGATATATTCGCGGACTGGAAACACCATATATTTT
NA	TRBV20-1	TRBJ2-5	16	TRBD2	CSARPGLAGNQETQYF	TGCAGTGCGAGACCCGGGTTAGCGGGGAACCAAGAGACCCAGTACTTC
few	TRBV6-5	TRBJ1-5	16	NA	CASSYRTGNSNQPQHF	TGTGCCAGCAGTTACCGTACAGGGAATAGCAATCAGCCCCAGCATTTT
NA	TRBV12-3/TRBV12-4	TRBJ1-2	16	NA	CASSLLSNGWHYGYTF	TGTGCCAGCAGTTTATTATCAAATGGGTGGCACTATGGCTACACCTTC
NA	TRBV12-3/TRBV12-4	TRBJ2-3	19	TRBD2	CASSLLAGGLRVSTDTQYF	TGTGCCAGCAGTTTGCTAGCGGGGGGGCTAAGGGTGAGCACAGATACGCAGTATTTT
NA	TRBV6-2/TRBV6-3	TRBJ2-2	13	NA	CASLGQNTGELFF	TGTGCCAGCCTGGGGCAGAACACCGGGGAGCTGTTTTTT
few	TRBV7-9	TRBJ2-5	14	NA	CASSPGSGQETQYF	TGTGCCAGCAGTCCAGGGTCGGGGCAAGAGACCCAGTACTTC
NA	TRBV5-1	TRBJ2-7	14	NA	CASRTGRGSYEQYF	TGCGCCAGCAGGACCGGGAGAGGTTCCTACGAGCAGTACTTC
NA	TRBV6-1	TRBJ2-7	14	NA	CASSAGTYRHEQYF	TGTGCCAGCAGCGCCGGGACATACAGGCACGAGCAGTACTTC
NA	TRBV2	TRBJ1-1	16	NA	CASSSRGMRMNTEAFF	TGTGCCAGCAGTTCGCGGGGGATGCGGATGAACACTGAAGCTTTCTTT
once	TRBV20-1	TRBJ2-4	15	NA	CSARDWGPGLNIQYF	TGCAGTGCTAGAGATTGGGGCCCCGGGTTAAACATTCAGTACTTC
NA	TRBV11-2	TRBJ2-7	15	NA	CASSLTPSGQYEQYF	TGTGCCAGCAGCTTAACCCCCTCGGGGCAATACGAGCAGTACTTC
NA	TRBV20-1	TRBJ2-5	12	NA	CSASLLGETQYF	TGCAGTGCTAGTTTGCTGGGGGAGACCCAGTACTTC
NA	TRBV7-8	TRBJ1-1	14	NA	CASSLTDMNTEAFF	TGTGCCAGCAGCTTAACCGATATGAACACTGAAGCTTTCTTT
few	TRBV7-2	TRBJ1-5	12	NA	CASRVGRGAQHF	TGTGCCAGCAGGGTCGGGAGGGGGGCCCAGCATTTT
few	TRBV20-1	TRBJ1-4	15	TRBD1	CSVEGHGTANEKLFF	TGCAGTGTTGAGGGCCACGGGACAGCTAATGAAAAACTGTTTTTT
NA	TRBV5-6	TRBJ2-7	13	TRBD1	CASSRDRRHEQYF	TGTGCCAGCAGCCGGGACAGGAGGCACGAGCAGTACTTC
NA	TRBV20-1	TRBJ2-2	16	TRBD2	CSARDWSSGGARELFF	TGCAGTGCTAGAGATTGGTCTAGCGGGGGGGCCAGGGAGCTGTTTTTT
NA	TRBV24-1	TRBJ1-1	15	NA	CATSDSRNGNTEAFF	TGTGCCACCAGTGATTCCCGGAATGGGAACACTGAAGCTTTCTTT
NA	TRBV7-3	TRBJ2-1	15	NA	CASSTVSGAYNEQFF	TGTGCCAGCAGCACCGTCAGCGGCGCCTACAATGAGCAGTTCTTC
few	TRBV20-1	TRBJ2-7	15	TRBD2	CSANPGGARGYEQYF	TGCAGTGCTAATCCGGGGGGGGCCAGAGGCTACGAGCAGTACTTC
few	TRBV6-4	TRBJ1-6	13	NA	CASSESYNSPLHF	TGTGCCAGCAGCGAGAGCTATAATTCACCCCTCCACTTT
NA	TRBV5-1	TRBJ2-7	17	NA	CASSFQIPATNSYEQYF	TGCGCCAGCAGCTTCCAAATCCCCGCAACCAACTCCTACGAGCAGTACTTC
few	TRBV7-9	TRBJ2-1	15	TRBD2	CASSHSGGAYNEQFF	TGTGCCAGCAGTCATAGCGGGGGGGCCTACAATGAGCAGTTCTTC
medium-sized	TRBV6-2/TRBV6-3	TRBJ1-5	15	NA	CASSSAGNGNQPQHF	TGTGCCAGCAGTTCCGCAGGGAATGGCAATCAGCCCCAGCATTTT
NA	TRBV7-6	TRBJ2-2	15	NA	CASSLGGGVTGGLFF	TGTGCCAGCAGCTTAGGTGGCGGGGTTACCGGGGGGCTGTTTTTT
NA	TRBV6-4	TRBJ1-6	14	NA	CASSDETSDSPLHF	TGTGCCAGCAGTGACGAAACCTCGGATTCACCCCTCCACTTT
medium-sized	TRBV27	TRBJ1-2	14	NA	CASSLSPGASGYTF	TGTGCCAGCAGTTTATCCCCGGGGGCGAGTGGCTACACCTTC
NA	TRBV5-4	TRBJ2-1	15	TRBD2	CASSLVGTSRNEQFF	TGTGCCAGCAGCTTGGTCGGGACTAGCCGCAATGAGCAGTTCTTC
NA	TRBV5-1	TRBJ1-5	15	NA	CASSLRNPGNQPQHF	TGCGCCAGCAGCTTGAGAAACCCGGGAAATCAGCCCCAGCATTTT
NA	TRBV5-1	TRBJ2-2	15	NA	CASSLGPRGTGELFF	TGCGCCAGCAGCTTGGGCCCGAGGGGCACCGGGGAGCTGTTTTTT
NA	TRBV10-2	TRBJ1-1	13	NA	CASSPRERTEAFF	TGCGCCAGCAGTCCGCGGGAGAGGACTGAAGCTTTCTTT
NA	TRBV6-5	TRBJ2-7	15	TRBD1	CASSSRDRGTYEQYF	TGTGCCAGCAGTTCCCGGGACAGGGGAACCTACGAGCAGTACTTC
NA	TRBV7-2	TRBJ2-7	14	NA	CASRGGGGAYEQYF	TGTGCCAGCAGGGGGGGTGGGGGCGCCTACGAGCAGTACTTC